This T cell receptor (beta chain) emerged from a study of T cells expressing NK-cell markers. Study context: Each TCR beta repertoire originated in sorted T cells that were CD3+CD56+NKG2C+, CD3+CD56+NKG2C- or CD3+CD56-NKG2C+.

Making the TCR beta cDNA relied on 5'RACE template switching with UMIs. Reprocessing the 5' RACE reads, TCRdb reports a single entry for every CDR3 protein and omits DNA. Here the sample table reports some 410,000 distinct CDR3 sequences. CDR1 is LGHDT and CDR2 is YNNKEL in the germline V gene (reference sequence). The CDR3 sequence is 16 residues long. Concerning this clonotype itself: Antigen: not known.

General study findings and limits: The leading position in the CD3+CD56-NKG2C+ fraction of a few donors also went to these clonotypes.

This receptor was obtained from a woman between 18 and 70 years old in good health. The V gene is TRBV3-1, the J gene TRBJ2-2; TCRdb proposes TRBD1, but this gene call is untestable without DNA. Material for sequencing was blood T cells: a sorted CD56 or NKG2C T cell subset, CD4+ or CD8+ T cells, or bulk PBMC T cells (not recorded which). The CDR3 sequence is CASSHGQRLVTGELFF. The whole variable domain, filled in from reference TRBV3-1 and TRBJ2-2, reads DTAVSQTPKYLVTQMGNDKSIKCEQNLGHDTMYWYKQDSKKFLKIMFSYNNKELIINETVPNRFSPKSPDKAHLNLHINSLELGDSAVYFCASSHGQRLVTGELFFGEGSRLTVL.